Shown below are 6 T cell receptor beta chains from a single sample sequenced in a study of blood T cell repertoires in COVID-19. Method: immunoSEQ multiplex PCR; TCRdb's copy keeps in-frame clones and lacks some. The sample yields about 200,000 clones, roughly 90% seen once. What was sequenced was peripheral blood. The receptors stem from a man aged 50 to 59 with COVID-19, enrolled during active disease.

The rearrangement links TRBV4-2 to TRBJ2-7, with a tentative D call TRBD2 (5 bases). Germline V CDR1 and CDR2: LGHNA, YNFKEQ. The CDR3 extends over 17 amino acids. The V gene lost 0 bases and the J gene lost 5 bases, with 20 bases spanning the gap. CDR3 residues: CASSQERSRGYANEQYF. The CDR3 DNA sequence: TGTGCCAGCAGCCAAGAAAGGTCCCGGGGATACGCTAACGAGCAGTACTTC.

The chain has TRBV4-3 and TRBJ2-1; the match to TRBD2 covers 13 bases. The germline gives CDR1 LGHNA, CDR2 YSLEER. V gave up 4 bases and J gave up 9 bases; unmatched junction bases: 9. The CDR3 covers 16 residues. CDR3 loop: CASSLLTSGGPGEQFF. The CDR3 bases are TGCGCCAGCAGCCTCCTGACTAGCGGGGGGCCGGGTGAGCAGTTCTTC.

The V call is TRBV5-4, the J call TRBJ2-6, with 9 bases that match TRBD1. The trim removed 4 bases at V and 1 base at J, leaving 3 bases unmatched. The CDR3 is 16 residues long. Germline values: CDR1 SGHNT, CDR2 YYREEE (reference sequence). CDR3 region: CASSTGQGSGANVLTF. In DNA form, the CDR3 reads TGTGCCAGCAGCACGGGACAGGGATCTGGGGCCAACGTCCTGACTTTC.

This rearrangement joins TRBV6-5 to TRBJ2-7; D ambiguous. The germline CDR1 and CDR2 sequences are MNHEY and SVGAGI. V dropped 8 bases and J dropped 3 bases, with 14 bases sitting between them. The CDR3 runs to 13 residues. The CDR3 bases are TGTGCCAGCTTCCCGAGGAAAGGCTACGAGCAGTACTTC. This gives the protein CASFPRKGYEQYF.

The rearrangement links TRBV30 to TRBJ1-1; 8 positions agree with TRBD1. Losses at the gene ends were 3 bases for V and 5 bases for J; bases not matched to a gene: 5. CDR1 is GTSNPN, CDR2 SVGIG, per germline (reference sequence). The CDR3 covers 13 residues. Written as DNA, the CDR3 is TGTGCCTGGAGGTCCACAGGGGGAACTGAAGCTTTCTTT. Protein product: CAWRSTGGTEAFF.

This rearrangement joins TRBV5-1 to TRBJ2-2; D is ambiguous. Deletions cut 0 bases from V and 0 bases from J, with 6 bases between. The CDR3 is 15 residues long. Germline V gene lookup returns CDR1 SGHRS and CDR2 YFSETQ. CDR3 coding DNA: TGCGCCAGCAGCTTGGATCAGGCGAACACCGGGGAGCTGTTTTTT. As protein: CASSLDQANTGELFF.